The 8 T cell receptor beta chains below were found in one sample sequenced in a study of patients and donors after allogeneic stem cell transplantation. Via MiXCR, TCRdb re-called the RT-PCR reads, giving one row per CDR3 protein. Counted here are about 96,000 distinct CDR3 sequences, about 48% occurring once; the ten biggest clones make up 61%. Specimen: blood, either unsorted or a sorted T cell fraction (not recorded which). The receptors were gathered from a human donor who was either an allogeneic HSCT recipient or a stem cell or donor lymphocyte infusion donor (not recorded which). It is not recorded whose cells these are; they may come from a transplant donor.

The DNA of the CDR3 is TGTGCCAGCAGCCCCCCAGGGCTGGGAGACTATGGCTACACCTTC. Its protein product is CASSPPGLGDYGYTF. V is TRBV11-2 and J is TRBJ1-2; weak D call: TRBD1 (5 bases). Per germline, CDR1 SGHAT and CDR2 FQNNGV. This CDR3 is built from 15 residues. Trimming shortened V by 5 bases and J by 3 bases, and 16 bases separated the two germline ends.

The chain combines TRBV10-3 with TRBJ1-6; 8 positions agree with TRBD1. Germline loops: CDR1 ENHRY, CDR2 SYGVKD. V was clipped by 0 bases and J by 8 bases; unmatched bases: 6. The CDR3 totals 16 residues. CDR3 protein: CAISESLGQVDSPLHF. The CDR3 DNA reads TGTGCCATCAGTGAGTCGCTGGGACAGGTGGATTCACCCCTCCACTTT.

This clonotype has just one count. The chain uses TRBV7-8 and TRBJ1-2, with 10 nucleotides matching TRBD1. V shed 3 bases, J shed 8 bases, and the junction held 9 bases outside the gene matches. Per germline, CDR1 SGHVS and CDR2 FQNEAQ. The CDR3 loop spans 15 amino acids. CDR3: CASSFSAGTGEGYTF. In DNA form, the CDR3 reads TGTGCCAGCAGCTTCTCAGCCGGGACAGGGGAAGGCTACACCTTC.

The chain combines TRBV3-1 with TRBJ1-2, with 11 bases fitting TRBD1. This CDR3 region has 15 residues. Trimming removed 2 bases from V and 6 bases from J; junction bases left unmatched: 5. Germline CDR1 reads LGHDT; CDR2 reads YNNKEL (reference sequence). The CDR3 reads CASSQLDRGLHGYTF. The CDR3 bases are TGTGCCAGCAGCCAATTGGACAGGGGGCTGCATGGCTACACCTTC.

About this clonotype itself: The junction does not match germline at one end; this may be a read error. The chain has TRBV12-3 or TRBV12-4 and TRBJ1-5, with D tentatively TRBD1 (6 bases). This CDR3 is 14 amino acids long. In DNA, the CDR3 is TGCGCCAGCAGTCCAGGACAGTCGGGTCAGCCCCAGCATTTT. Translated, it gives CASSPGQSGQPQHF.

This chain joins TRBV9 and TRBJ1-3; D unclear. CDR3 length: 17 residues. From germline, CDR1 is SGDLS and CDR2 YYNGEE. V lost 0 bases and J lost 4, with 17 bases in between. The CDR3 DNA is TGTGCCAGCAGCGTAGACCCCAGCTCGCCTAGCGGAAACACCATATATTTT. Its protein is CASSVDPSSPSGNTIYF.

The chain links TRBV28 to TRBJ1-1; tentative D call: TRBD1 (5 bases). V was pared by 7 bases and J by 0 bases, with 12 bases between. The CDR3 totals 14 residues. Germline CDR1 is MDHEN and CDR2 is SYDVKM. CDR3 in amino acids: CASIEGSVNTEAFF. CDR3 DNA: TGTGCCAGCATCGAGGGGTCTGTGAACACTGAAGCTTTCTTT.

This sequence joins TRBV21-1 and TRBJ1-1. TRBV21-1 is annotated as a pseudogene. The CDR3 length is 16 residues. Here the CDR3 DNA reads TGTGCCAGCAGCAAAGAAGGGTACAGCGAAAACACTGAAGCTTTCTTT. Protein: CASSKEGYSENTEAFF.